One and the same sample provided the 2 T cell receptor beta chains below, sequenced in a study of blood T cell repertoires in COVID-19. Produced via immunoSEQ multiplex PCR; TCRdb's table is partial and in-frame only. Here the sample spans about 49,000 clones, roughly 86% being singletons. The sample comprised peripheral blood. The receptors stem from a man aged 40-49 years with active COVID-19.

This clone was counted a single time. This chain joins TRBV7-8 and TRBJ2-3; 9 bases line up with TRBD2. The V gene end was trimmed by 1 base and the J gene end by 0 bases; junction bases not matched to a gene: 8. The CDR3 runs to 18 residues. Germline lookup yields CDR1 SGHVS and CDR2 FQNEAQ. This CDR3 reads CASSLVAGGPISTDTQYF. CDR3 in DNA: TGTGCCAGCAGCTTAGTTGCGGGAGGGCCAATCAGCACAGATACGCAGTATTTT.

Here the CDR3 reads CASSSNRGYTYEQYF. The DNA of the CDR3 is TGTGCCAGCAGTTCGAACAGGGGTTATACCTACGAGCAGTACTTC. The genes are TRBV27 and TRBJ2-7, with 7 positions matching TRBD1. CDR3 length: 15 amino acids. The V gene's germline CDR1 is MNHEY and CDR2 SMNVEV (reference sequence). Trimming at V came to 4 bases and at J to 2 bases, leaving 8 bases not matched to a gene.